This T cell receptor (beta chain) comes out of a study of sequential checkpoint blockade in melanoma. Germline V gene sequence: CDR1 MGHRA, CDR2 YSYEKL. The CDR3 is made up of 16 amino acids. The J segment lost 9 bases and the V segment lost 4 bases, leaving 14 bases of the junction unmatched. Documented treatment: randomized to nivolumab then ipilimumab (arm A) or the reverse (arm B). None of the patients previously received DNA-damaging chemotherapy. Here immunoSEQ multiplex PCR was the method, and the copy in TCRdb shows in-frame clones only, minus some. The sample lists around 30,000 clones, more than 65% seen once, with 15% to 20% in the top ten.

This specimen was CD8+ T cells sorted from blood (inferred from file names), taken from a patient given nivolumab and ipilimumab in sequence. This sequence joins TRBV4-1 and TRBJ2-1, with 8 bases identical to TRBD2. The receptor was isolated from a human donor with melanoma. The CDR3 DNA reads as TGCGCCAGCAGCCCCTCTCCGGGACTAGGCTTCGGTGAGCAGTTCTTC. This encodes CASSPSPGLGFGEQFF.